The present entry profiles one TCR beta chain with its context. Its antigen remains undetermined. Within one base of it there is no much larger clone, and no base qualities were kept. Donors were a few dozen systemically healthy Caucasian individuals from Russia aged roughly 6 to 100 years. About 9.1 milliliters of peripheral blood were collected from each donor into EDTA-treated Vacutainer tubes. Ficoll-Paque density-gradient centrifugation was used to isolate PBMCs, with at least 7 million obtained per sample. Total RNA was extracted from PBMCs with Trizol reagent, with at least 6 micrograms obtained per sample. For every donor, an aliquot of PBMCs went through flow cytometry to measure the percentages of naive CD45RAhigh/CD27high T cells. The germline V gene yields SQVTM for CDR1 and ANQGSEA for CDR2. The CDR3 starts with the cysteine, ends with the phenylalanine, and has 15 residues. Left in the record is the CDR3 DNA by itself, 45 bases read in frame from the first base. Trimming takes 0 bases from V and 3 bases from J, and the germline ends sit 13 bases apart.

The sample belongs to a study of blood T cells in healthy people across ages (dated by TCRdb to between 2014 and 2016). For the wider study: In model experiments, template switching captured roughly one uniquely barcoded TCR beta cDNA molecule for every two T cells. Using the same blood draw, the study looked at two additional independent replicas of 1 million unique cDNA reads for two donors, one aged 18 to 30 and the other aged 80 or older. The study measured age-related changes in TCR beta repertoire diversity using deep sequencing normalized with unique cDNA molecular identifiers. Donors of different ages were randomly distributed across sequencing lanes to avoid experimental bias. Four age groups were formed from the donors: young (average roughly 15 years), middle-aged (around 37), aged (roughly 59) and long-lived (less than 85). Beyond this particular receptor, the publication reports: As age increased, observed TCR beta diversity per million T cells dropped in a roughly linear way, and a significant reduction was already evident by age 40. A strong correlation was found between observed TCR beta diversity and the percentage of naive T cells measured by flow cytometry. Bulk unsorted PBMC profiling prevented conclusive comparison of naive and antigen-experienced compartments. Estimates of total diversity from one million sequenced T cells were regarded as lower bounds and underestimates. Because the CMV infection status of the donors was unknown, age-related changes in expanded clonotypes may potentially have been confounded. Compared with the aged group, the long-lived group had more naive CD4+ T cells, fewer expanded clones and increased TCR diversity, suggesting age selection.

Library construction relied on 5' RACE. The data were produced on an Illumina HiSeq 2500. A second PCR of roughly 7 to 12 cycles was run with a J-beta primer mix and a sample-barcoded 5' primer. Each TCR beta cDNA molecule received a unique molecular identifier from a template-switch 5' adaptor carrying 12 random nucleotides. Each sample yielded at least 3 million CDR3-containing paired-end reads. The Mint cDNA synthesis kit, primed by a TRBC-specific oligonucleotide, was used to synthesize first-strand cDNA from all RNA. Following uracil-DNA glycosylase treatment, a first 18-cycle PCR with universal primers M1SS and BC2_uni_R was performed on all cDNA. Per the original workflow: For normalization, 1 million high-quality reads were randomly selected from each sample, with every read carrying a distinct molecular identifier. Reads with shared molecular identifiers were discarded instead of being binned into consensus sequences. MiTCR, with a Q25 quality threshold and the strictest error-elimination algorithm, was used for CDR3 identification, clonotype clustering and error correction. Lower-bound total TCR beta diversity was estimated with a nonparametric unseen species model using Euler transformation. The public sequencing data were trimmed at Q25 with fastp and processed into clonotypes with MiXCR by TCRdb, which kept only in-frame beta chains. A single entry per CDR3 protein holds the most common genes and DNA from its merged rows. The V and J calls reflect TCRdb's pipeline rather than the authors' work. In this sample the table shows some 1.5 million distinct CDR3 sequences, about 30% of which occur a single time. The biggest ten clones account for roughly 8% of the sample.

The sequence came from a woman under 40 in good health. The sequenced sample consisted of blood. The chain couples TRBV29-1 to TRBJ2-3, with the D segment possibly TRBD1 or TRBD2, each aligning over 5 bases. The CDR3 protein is CSVEERGPKTDTQYF. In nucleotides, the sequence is TGCAGCGTTGAAGAGAGGGGCCCTAAAACAGATACGCAGTATTTT.